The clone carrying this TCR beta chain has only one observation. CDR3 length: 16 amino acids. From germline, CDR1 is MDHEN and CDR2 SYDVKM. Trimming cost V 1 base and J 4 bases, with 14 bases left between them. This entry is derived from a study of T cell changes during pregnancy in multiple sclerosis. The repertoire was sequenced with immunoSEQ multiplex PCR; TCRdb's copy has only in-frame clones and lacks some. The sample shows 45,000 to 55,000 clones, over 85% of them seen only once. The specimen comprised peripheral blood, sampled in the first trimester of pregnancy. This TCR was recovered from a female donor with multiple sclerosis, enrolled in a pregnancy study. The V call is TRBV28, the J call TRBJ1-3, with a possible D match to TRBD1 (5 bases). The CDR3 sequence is CASSLLRGSGGNTIYF. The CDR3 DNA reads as TGTGCCAGCAGTTTATTGCGGGGCTCGGGGGGAAACACCATATATTTT.